This is a list of T cell receptor beta chains from one sample in a study of shared clonotypes between healthy human individuals. The assay was immunoSEQ multiplex PCR, and TCRdb's table has in-frame clones only and misses some. The table records about a million clones, approximately 80% of them present only once. The sample consisted of memory CD4+ T cells from PBMCs. Source of these receptors: a man aged 18 to 35 in good health. Some clones in this sample may be carry-over from other donors' samples. The CDR3 runs from the conserved cysteine through the conserved F or W.

v_gene: TRBV6-1; CDR3aa: CASASRQNYGYTF
v_gene: TRBV5-1; CDR3aa: CASSSGTPNTGELFF
v_gene: TRBV20-1; CDR3aa: CSARDLYEQYF
v_gene: TRBV11-2; CDR3aa: CASSLQGLAGGTGGQYF
v_gene: TRBV28; CDR3aa: CASRPTGLGPGEQYF
v_gene: TRBV7-3; CDR3aa: CASSLTGGSSYNEQFF
v_gene: TRBV9; CDR3aa: CASSVGRGSGNTIYF
v_gene: TRBV5-4; CDR3aa: CASSLGLAGTDTQYF
v_gene: TRBV6-6; CDR3aa: CASTQGRGNYGYTF
v_gene: TRBV18; CDR3aa: CASSPGQGGGNIQYF
v_gene: TRBV10-3; CDR3aa: CAISGQLNTEAFF
v_gene: TRBV7-8; CDR3aa: CASSLAPGQGYYEQYF
v_gene: TRBV2; CDR3aa: CASSGDIEQFF
v_gene: TRBV7-2; CDR3aa: CASSLQSGSYNEQFF
v_gene: TRBV13; CDR3aa: CASRIGQGGNQPQHF
v_gene: TRBV18; CDR3aa: CASSPIQEFNGYTF
v_gene: TRBV4-3; CDR3aa: CASSQDSGFTDTQYF
v_gene: TRBV29-1; CDR3aa: CSARGAGTDTQYF
v_gene: TRBV9; CDR3aa: CASSVGPYNEQFF
v_gene: TRBV11-2; CDR3aa: CASSSGQVEKLFF
v_gene: TRBV13; CDR3aa: CASRFIAGPTDTQYF
v_gene: TRBV7-2; CDR3aa: CASSRRGIYNEQFF
v_gene: TRBV28; CDR3aa: CASRSSGSPDTQYF